This is a list of T cell receptor beta chains from one sample in a study of blood T cell repertoires in COVID-19. Method: immunoSEQ multiplex PCR; TCRdb's copy keeps in-frame clones and lacks some. The data hold 150,000 to 200,000 clones, with 80% to 90% observed a single time. Sequencing was performed on peripheral blood. The receptors were gathered from a woman aged 55 to 70 who had recovered from COVID-19. CDR3s include the opening cysteine and the closing phenylalanine or tryptophan. Fields, in order: CDR3 length, clone size, D gene, J gene, V gene, CDR3 DNA, CDR3 protein. The D gene is left open where the match is weak. Clone size is shown for a subset of rows, as once, few, many or a class of expanded clone.

>14|NA|NA|TRBJ1-2|TRBV10-3
TGTGCCATCAGTGGTTCAGGGGAGAGGAATGGCTACACCTTC
CAISGSGERNGYTF
>15|once|TRBD1|TRBJ2-3|TRBV27
TGTGCCAGCACGAAACAGGGGGCCCCCACAGATACGCAGTATTTT
CASTKQGAPTDTQYF
>15|NA|NA|TRBJ2-5|TRBV7-6
TGTGCCAGCAGCTTCCAGACGGGAAGGCAAGAGACCCAGTACTTC
CASSFQTGRQETQYF
>13|once|NA|TRBJ1-5|TRBV18
TGTGCCAGCTCACCCCAGAGGTCGGAGCCCCAGCATTTT
CASSPQRSEPQHF
>16|NA|NA|TRBJ2-3|TRBV5-1
TGCGCCAGCAGCCAGGACGGGGGATTCAACACAGATACGCAGTATTTT
CASSQDGGFNTDTQYF
>13|NA|TRBD1|TRBJ2-1|TRBV2
TGTGCCAGCAGGGACAGGGGGCCCAACGAGCAGTTCTTC
CASRDRGPNEQFF
>14|NA|TRBD2|TRBJ2-5|TRBV4-2
TGTGCCAGCAGCCAAGCGAGCGGGGGAGGAACCCAGTACTTC
CASSQASGGGTQYF
>18|NA|TRBD1|TRBJ1-2|TRBV4-3
TGCGCCAGCAGCCACAGGAAGCGGGGCACAGGGGGCAGCTATGGCTACACCTTC
CASSHRKRGTGGSYGYTF
>17|NA|NA|TRBJ1-6|TRBV4-3
TGCGCCAGCAGCCAAGCCCAGGGAGGGTTATCTAATTCACCCCTCCACTTT
CASSQAQGGLSNSPLHF
>14|NA|NA|TRBJ1-1|TRBV11-2
TGTGCCAGCAGCCCTGGACAAATGAACACTGAAGCTTTCTTT
CASSPGQMNTEAFF
>13|few|NA|TRBJ1-2|TRBV7-9
TGTGCCAGCAGCGTTCAGGGGTTCTATGGCTACACCTTC
CASSVQGFYGYTF
>12|NA|NA|TRBJ2-7|TRBV11-2
TGTGCCAGCAGCAACAACAGGGACGAGCAGTACTTC
CASSNNRDEQYF
>15|NA|TRBD1|TRBJ2-3|TRBV5-5
TGTGCCAGCAGCTTGGTTGACCCAGGGGGAGATACGCAGTATTTT
CASSLVDPGGDTQYF
>16|NA|TRBD1|TRBJ1-6|TRBV4-3
TGCGCCAGCAGCCAAGCCCGGGACAGGACAAATTCACCCCTCCACTTT
CASSQARDRTNSPLHF
>15|NA|TRBD2|TRBJ2-2|TRBV4-1
TGCGCCAGCAGGCGTAGCGGGGGGCCCACCGGGGAGCTGTTTTTT
CASRRSGGPTGELFF
>15|few|NA|TRBJ2-3|TRBV3-1/TRBV3-2
TGTGCCAGCAGCCAAGATAGGGGGTCCACAGATACGCAGTATTTT
CASSQDRGSTDTQYF
>17|NA|TRBD2|TRBJ2-2|TRBV2
TGTGCCAGCCGAGGGCCTAGCGGGGGGGCAGCCACCGGGGAGCTGTTTTTT
CASRGPSGGAATGELFF
>14|NA|TRBD1|TRBJ2-7|TRBV11-3
TGTGCCAGCAGCTTAGGGGGACAGGGCCACGAGCAGTACTTC
CASSLGGQGHEQYF
>13|NA|NA|TRBJ2-7|TRBV6-4
TGTGCCAGTAGGAGGGGGGGATCCTACGAGCAGTACTTC
CASRRGGSYEQYF
>17|NA|TRBD2|TRBJ2-1|TRBV19
TGTGCCAGTAGTATCGTAAGAGCTAGCGGGGGTTTAGGTGAGCAGTTCTTC
CASSIVRASGGLGEQFF
>17|once|TRBD2|TRBJ2-6|TRBV5-1
TGCGCCCGCAGCGCGAAGGGCGGGGGGTCTGGGGCCAACGTCCTGACTTTC
CARSAKGGGSGANVLTF
>18|NA|NA|TRBJ2-4|TRBV4-1
TGCGCCAGCAGCCAAGTTAGTGCGGGGTCCGAAGCCAAAAACATTCAGTACTTC
CASSQVSAGSEAKNIQYF
>14|NA|TRBD2|TRBJ2-1|TRBV2
TGTGCCAGCATGGGACTAGCGGGGTTCAATGAGCAGTTCTTC
CASMGLAGFNEQFF
>16|few|TRBD1|TRBJ2-2|TRBV14
TGTGCCAGCAGCCGGAGACAGGGGGCGACAACCGGGGAGCTGTTTTTT
CASSRRQGATTGELFF
>13|NA|NA|TRBJ1-1|TRBV19
TGTGCCGGTAACGCCAGGGCTGAAACTGAAGCTTTCTTT
CAGNARAETEAFF
>12|NA|TRBD1|TRBJ1-2|TRBV3-1/TRBV3-2
TGTGCCAGCAGCACAGGGGATCGTGGCTACACCTTC
CASSTGDRGYTF
>15|few|NA|TRBJ1-1|TRBV5-8
TGTGCCAGCAGCTTCGGTAGGGGGAGAGTCACTGAAGCTTTCTTT
CASSFGRGRVTEAFF
>15|NA|NA|TRBJ2-1|TRBV7-8
TGTGCCAGCGTGACTACGGCCTCGTCCTACAATGAGCAGTTCTTC
CASVTTASSYNEQFF
>13|NA|TRBD1|TRBJ1-1|TRBV12-3/TRBV12-4
TGTGCCATCAGACAGGGCGAGAACACTGAAGCTTTCTTT
CAIRQGENTEAFF
>12|NA|NA|TRBJ2-1|TRBV27
TGTGCCAGCAGTAGAACTTACAATGAGCAGTTCTTC
CASSRTYNEQFF
>15|once|NA|TRBJ2-1|TRBV4-1
TGCGCCAGCAGCCCCTGGGGAGGCTCCTACAATGAGCAGTTCTTC
CASSPWGGSYNEQFF
>14|once|TRBD1|TRBJ1-2|TRBV27
TGTGCCAGCAGTTTAGATAGGGGGCAGGATGGCTACACCTTC
CASSLDRGQDGYTF
>15|NA|TRBD1|TRBJ2-5|TRBV24-1
TGTGCCACCAGTGATTCGACAGGGTTTCAAGAGACCCAGTACTTC
CATSDSTGFQETQYF
>14|once|TRBD2|TRBJ2-5|TRBV2
TGTGCCAGCAAGTTAAGCGGGGGGCAAGAGACCCAGTACTTC
CASKLSGGQETQYF
>13|NA|TRBD1|TRBJ1-1|TRBV11-3
TGTGCCAGCAGCACTACAGGGGACACTGAAGCTTTCTTT
CASSTTGDTEAFF
>17|NA|TRBD2|TRBJ2-1|TRBV4-1
TGCGCCAGCAGCCATGGCGGGGGGGCCTCGGCCTACAATGAGCAGTTCTTC
CASSHGGGASAYNEQFF
>14|NA|NA|TRBJ2-7|TRBV10-1
TGCGCCAGCAGTGAGTCGGGGCAGGGCTACGAGCAGTACTTC
CASSESGQGYEQYF
>14|NA|NA|TRBJ1-1|TRBV28
TGTGCCAGCAGTGGAGAGGTGGGGAACACTGAAGCTTTCTTT
CASSGEVGNTEAFF
>16|NA|TRBD2|TRBJ2-5|TRBV5-1
TGCGCCAGCAGTTCGGCTGATGCGGGGGGGCTTGAGACCCAGTACTTC
CASSSADAGGLETQYF
>15|NA|NA|TRBJ2-4|TRBV4-1
TGCGCCAGCAGCCAAGGAACTCCAGGCAAAAACATTCAGTACTTC
CASSQGTPGKNIQYF
>14|NA|NA|TRBJ1-3|TRBV19
TGTGCCAGTAGGAGGACAGTGCCTGGAAACACCATATATTTT
CASRRTVPGNTIYF
>15|NA|NA|TRBJ2-1|TRBV7-3
TGTGCCAGCAGCCTAGGGGGGGCCTACTACAATGAGCAGTTCTTC
CASSLGGAYYNEQFF
>14|once|NA|TRBJ1-6|TRBV27
TGTGCCAGCAGTTTGGAAGGGGTCCGATCACCCCTCCACTTT
CASSLEGVRSPLHF
>13|once|NA|TRBJ2-7|TRBV5-4
TGTGCCAGCAGCCCGGACAGCCAGGAGCTTCAGTACTTC
CASSPDSQELQYF
>14|NA|NA|TRBJ1-4|TRBV27
TGTGCCAGCAGTTACTTAAAGTCTAATGAAAAACTGTTTTTT
CASSYLKSNEKLFF
>15|NA|NA|TRBJ2-2|TRBV7-3
TGTGCCAGCAGTACCCCGGGAGCCTTTACCGGGGAGCTGTTTTTT
CASSTPGAFTGELFF
>15|NA|NA|TRBJ1-3|TRBV2
TGTGCCAGGCAATTTAGCCCCTTGTCTGGAAACACCATATATTTT
CARQFSPLSGNTIYF
>15|once|NA|TRBJ2-3|TRBV18
TGTGCCAGCTCACCAACGGGAGCTTACACAGATACGCAGTATTTT
CASSPTGAYTDTQYF
>15|NA|NA|TRBJ2-2|TRBV24-1
TGTGCCACCAGTGAAAGTGGCAGACTCACCGGGGAGCTGTTTTTT
CATSESGRLTGELFF
>15|NA|TRBD1|TRBJ2-2|TRBV30
TGTGCCTGGAGTCGGGACAGGGCCAACACCGGGGAGCTGTTTTTT
CAWSRDRANTGELFF
>13|NA|TRBD1|TRBJ1-1|TRBV7-9
TGTGCCAGCAGCGCCCGGGACAGGGCTTCTGCTTTCTTT
CASSARDRASAFF
>15|NA|NA|TRBJ2-2|TRBV4-2
TGTGCCAGCAGCCCGTTGACAAAGAACACCGGGGAGCTGTTTTTT
CASSPLTKNTGELFF
>17|NA|TRBD2|TRBJ2-5|TRBV5-1
TGCGCCAGCAGCTCTACGGGCACTAGCGGGGGCCTAGAGACCCAGTACTTC
CASSSTGTSGGLETQYF